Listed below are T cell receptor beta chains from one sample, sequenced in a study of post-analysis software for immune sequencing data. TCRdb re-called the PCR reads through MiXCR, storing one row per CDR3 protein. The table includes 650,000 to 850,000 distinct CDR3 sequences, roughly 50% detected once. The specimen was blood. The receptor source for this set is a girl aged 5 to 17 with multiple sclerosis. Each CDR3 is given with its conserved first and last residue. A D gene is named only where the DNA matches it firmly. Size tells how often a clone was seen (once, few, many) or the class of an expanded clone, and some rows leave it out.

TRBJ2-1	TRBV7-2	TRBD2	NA	CASSQSGRAGNEQFF	TGTGCCAGCAGCCAGAGCGGGAGGGCCGGAAATGAGCAGTTCTTC
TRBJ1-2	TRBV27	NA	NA	CASSPATLSGYTF	TGTGCCAGCAGCCCAGCGACCCTAAGTGGCTACACCTTC
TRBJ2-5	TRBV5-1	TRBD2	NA	CASSSLAGGPGQETQYF	TGCGCCAGCAGCTCACTAGCGGGAGGGCCGGGGCAAGAGACCCAGTACTTC
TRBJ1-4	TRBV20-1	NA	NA	CSAAGTLEKLFF	TGCAGTGCTGCTGGGACACTTGAAAAACTGTTTTTT
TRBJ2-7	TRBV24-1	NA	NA	CATSDRTDPYEQYF	TGTGCCACCAGTGATCGGACAGACCCCTACGAGCAGTACTTC
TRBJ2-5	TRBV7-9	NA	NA	CASSLAQGGSYKQYF	TGTGCCAGCAGCTTAGCACAGGGAGGTTCCTACAAGCAGTACTTC
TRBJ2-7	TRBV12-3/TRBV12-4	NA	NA	CASSPYRDELREQYF	TGTGCCAGCAGTCCCTACAGGGACGAGCTTCGCGAGCAGTACTTC
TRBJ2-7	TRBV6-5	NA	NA	CASFDTTYEQYF	TGTGCCAGCTTTGACACCACCTACGAGCAGTACTTC
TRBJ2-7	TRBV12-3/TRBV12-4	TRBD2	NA	CASSAKRASGSYEQYF	TGTGCCAGCAGTGCCAAACGGGCTAGCGGGAGCTACGAGCAGTACTTC
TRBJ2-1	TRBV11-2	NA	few	CASSLVPGGLSSYNEQFF	TGTGCCAGCAGCTTAGTCCCCGGCGGGCTAAGCTCCTACAATGAGCAGTTCTTC
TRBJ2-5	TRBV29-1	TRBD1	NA	CSARQGMGETQYF	TGCAGCGCGCGACAGGGGATGGGAGAGACCCAGTACTTC
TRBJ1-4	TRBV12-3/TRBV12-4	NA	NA	CASTGSGQEEKLFF	TGTGCCAGCACCGGGTCCGGGCAAGAAGAAAAACTGTTTTTT
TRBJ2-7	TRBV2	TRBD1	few	CASSEQGAGLGNEQYF	TGTGCCAGCAGTGAACAGGGGGCTGGCTTAGGGAACGAGCAGTACTTC
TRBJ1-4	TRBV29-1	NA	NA	CSGQRGVNEKLFF	TGCAGCGGGCAAAGGGGGGTCAATGAAAAACTGTTTTTT
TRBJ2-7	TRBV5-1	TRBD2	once	CASSLVAGNDEQYF	TGCGCCAGCAGCTTGGTAGCGGGAAATGACGAGCAGTACTTC
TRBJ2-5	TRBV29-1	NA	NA	CSVEDPRVQEQYF	TGCAGCGTTGAAGATCCGAGGGTCCAGGAGCAGTACTTC
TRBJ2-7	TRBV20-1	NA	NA	CSARATPTYEQYF	TGCAGTGCTAGGGCTACCCCTACCTACGAGCAGTACTTC
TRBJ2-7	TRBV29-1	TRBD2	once	CSVVERGEQYF	TGCAGCGTTGTCGAGCGGGGCGAGCAGTACTTC
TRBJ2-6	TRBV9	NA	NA	CASSVRVGANVLTF	TGTGCCAGCAGCGTACGGGTTGGGGCCAACGTCCTGACTTTC
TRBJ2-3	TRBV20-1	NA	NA	CSARSWGPSTDTQYF	TGCAGTGCTAGGTCCTGGGGCCCTAGCACAGATACGCAGTATTTT
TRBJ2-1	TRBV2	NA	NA	CASQYRDLRSYNEQFF	TGTGCCAGCCAATACCGGGACCTCCGCTCCTACAATGAGCAGTTCTTC
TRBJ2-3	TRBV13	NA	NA	CASSPRGWGTDTQYF	TGTGCCAGCAGCCCCCGTGGCTGGGGCACAGATACGCAGTATTTT
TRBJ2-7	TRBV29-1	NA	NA	CSVEDPSGTSF	TGCAGCGTTGAAGATCCCTCCGGGACATCCTTC
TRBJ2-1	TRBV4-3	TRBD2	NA	CASSHGLAGVNEQFF	TGCGCCAGCAGCCACGGACTAGCGGGGGTCAATGAGCAGTTCTTC
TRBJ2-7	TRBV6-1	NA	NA	CASRPDIWALPNYEQYF	TGTGCCAGCAGACCTGACATATGGGCCCTGCCCAACTACGAGCAGTACTTC
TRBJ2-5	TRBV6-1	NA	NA	CASSGPSGAVGEQYF	TGTGCCAGCAGTGGACCCTCTGGGGCGGTCGGTGAGCAGTACTTC
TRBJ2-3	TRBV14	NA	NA	CASSNRDFTDTQYF	TGTGCCAGCAGCAACCGGGACTTCACAGATACGCAGTATTTT
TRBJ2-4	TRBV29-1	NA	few	CSVGGKNIQYF	TGCAGCGTTGGGGGCAAAAACATTCAGTACTTC
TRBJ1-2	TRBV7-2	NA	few	CASNQGRGPYGYTF	TGTGCCAGCAACCAGGGTCGGGGCCCCTATGGCTACACCTTC
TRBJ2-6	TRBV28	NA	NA	CASSFIARLSGANVLTF	TGTGCCAGCAGTTTCATTGCCAGGCTTTCTGGGGCCAACGTCCTGACTTTC
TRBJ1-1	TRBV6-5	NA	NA	CASRTTGFGFFF	TGTGCCAGCAGAACAACAGGGTTCGGCTTTTTCTTT
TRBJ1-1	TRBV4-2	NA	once	CASSQTLGSRTEAFF	TGTGCCAGCAGCCAGACCTTAGGGTCGCGGACTGAAGCTTTCTTT
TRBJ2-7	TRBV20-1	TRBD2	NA	CSARPQTSGRHEQYF	TGCAGTGCTAGGCCCCAGACTAGCGGGAGACACGAGCAGTACTTC
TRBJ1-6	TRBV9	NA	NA	CASSAEGGFNSPLHF	TGTGCCAGCAGCGCAGAGGGGGGGTTCAATTCACCCCTCCACTTT
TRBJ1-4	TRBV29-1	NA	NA	CSVDVGGGEKLFF	TGCAGCGTTGATGTCGGAGGGGGGGAAAAACTGTTTTTT
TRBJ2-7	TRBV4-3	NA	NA	CASSQDGTYEQYF	TGCGCCAGCAGCCAAGATGGGACCTACGAGCAGTACTTC
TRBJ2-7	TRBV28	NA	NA	CASSRWGSGYEQYF	TGTGCCAGCAGCCGTTGGGGTAGCGGATACGAGCAGTACTTC
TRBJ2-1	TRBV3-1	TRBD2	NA	CASSQELAGSPVGEQFF	TGTGCCAGCAGCCAGGAACTAGCGGGATCTCCGGTCGGTGAGCAGTTCTTC
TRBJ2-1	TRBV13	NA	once	CASGGLGNEQFF	TGTGCCAGCGGGGGCCTGGGCAATGAGCAGTTCTTC
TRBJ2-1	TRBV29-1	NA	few	CSAGTYRDEQFF	TGCAGCGCAGGGACTTACAGGGATGAGCAGTTCTTC
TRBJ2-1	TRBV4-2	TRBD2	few	CASSQDRVTSGSYEQFF	TGTGCCAGCAGCCAAGATAGGGTGACTAGCGGGAGCTATGAGCAGTTCTTC
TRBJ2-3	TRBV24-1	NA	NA	CATSEGPSDTQYF	TGTGCCACCAGTGAGGGACCTTCAGATACGCAGTATTTT
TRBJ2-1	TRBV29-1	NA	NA	CSLTRGSSYNEQFF	TGCAGCCTAACGAGGGGGAGCTCCTACAATGAGCAGTTCTTC
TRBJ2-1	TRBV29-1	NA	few	CSVEGSGEEQFF	TGCAGCGTTGAAGGGTCAGGTGAGGAGCAGTTCTTC
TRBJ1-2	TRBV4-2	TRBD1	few	CASSLGTGFYGYTF	TGTGCCAGCAGCCTGGGGACAGGTTTCTATGGCTACACCTTC
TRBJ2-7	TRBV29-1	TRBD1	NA	CSVERQGAYEQYF	TGCAGCGTTGAAAGGCAGGGGGCCTACGAGCAGTACTTC
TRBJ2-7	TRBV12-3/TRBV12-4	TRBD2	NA	CASSASVSGAGEQYF	TGTGCCAGCAGCGCCAGCGTGAGCGGGGCGGGGGAGCAGTACTTC
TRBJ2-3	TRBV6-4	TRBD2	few	CASSDTSGAPDTQYF	TGTGCCAGCAGTGACACTAGCGGAGCCCCAGATACGCAGTATTTT
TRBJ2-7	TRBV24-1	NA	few	CATSDPGRGAYEQYF	TGTGCCACCAGTGACCCCGGTCGAGGGGCCTACGAGCAGTACTTC
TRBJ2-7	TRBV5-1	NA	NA	CASSEQGSREQYF	TGTGCTAGCAGCGAACAAGGGAGCCGCGAGCAGTACTTC